The source of this TCR beta chain is a study of T-cell memory formation after mild COVID-19. Via MiXCR, TCRdb re-called the 5' RACE reads, giving one row per CDR3 protein. The data show about 350,000 distinct CDR3 sequences, about 15% seen once. The study's findings and limits: Contracting CD4+ clones were located mainly in CM and EM, and CD8+ clones in EMRA. Detection of some responders pre-infection suggested pre-existing cross-reactive memory T cells participated.

This clonotype has more than one count but fewer than ten. The antigen is unknown. Germline-derived CDR1 and CDR2 are SGHNT and YYREEE (reference sequence). CDR3 length equals 15 residues. V lost 8 bases and J lost 7, with 25 bases in between. This TCR came from a young man who had mild COVID-19 (a few samples of this study predate the infection). Cell type and time point are not known. Sequencing input: PBMCs or a T cell subset sorted from them (not recorded which). The chain has TRBV5-4 and TRBJ2-7; tentatively, D is TRBD1 or TRBD2 (6 bases each). Here the CDR3 DNA reads TGTGCCAGTTCCCCACCCCGGGGGCCGATTCAAGAGCAGTACTTC. This encodes CASSPPRGPIQEQYF.